A single sample gave rise to the 4 T cell receptor beta chains below, sequenced in a study of blood T cell repertoires in COVID-19. Libraries were prepared by immunoSEQ multiplex PCR; TCRdb keeps only in-frame clonotypes and omits some of them. Of around 160,000 clones in the sample, approximately 91% were seen once. The sample taken for sequencing was peripheral blood. These receptors came from a man aged 18 to 30 with acute or convalescent COVID-19.

V gene TRBV7-9 combines with J gene TRBJ2-4, with D perhaps matching TRBD2 (5 bases). The V and J ends lost 2 bases and 0 bases respectively, with 14 bases between them. The CDR3 totals 17 residues. In germline, CDR1 is SEHNR, CDR2 FQNEAQ (reference sequence). CDR3 sequence reads: CASSLSGVRSAKNIQYF. The CDR3 DNA sequence: TGTGCCAGCAGCTTATCCGGGGTGAGATCAGCCAAAAACATTCAGTACTTC.

The rearrangement joins TRBV5-1 to TRBJ2-7; weak D call: TRBD2 (7 bases). Trimming left V 4 bases short and J 0 bases short, with 29 bases between. The CDR3 length is 20 residues. Germline V gene data show CDR1 as SGHRS and CDR2 as YFSETQ. CDR3 nucleotides: TGCGCCAGCAGCGACATTACACTGAATGGGAGGGGGTCTTCCTCCTACGAGCAGTACTTC. Protein: CASSDITLNGRGSSSYEQYF.

This rearrangement joins TRBV7-8 to TRBJ2-2; TRBD2 matches 9 bases. Germline trimming cut 5 bases from V and 8 bases from J; bases unmatched to any gene: 12. CDR3 length: 16 amino acids. Germline CDR1 and CDR2: SGHVS and FQNEAQ. The CDR3 DNA sequence: TGTGCCAGCAGCATGACTGTAGCGGGAGATTCTGGGGAGCTGTTTTTT. This codes for CASSMTVAGDSGELFF.

The chain uses TRBV7-2 and TRBJ1-2; 8 nucleotides line up with TRBD1. This CDR3 has 14 residues. Trimming cost V 8 bases and J 5 bases; bases outside gene matches: 10. Germline V gene sequence: CDR1 SGHTA, CDR2 FQGNSA. As DNA, the CDR3 is TGTGCCAGCCGTCAACAGGGGGTCGGGTATGGCTACACCTTC. This codes for CASRQQGVGYGYTF.